Ten or more counts support the clone carrying this T cell receptor (beta chain). The antigen is not known. The sample belongs to a study of identical twins. Overall study findings and caveats: Cord blood's abundant beta clonotypes had fewer insertions, unlike memory repertoires. It was possible that invariant MAIT and iNKT cells partly confounded the zero-insertion analyses.

TCRdb redid the calling of the 5' RACE reads with MiXCR, one entry per CDR3 protein. The repertoire includes fewer than 900,000 distinct CDR3 sequences, roughly 18% of them detected once, and about an eighth sits in the top ten. The CDR3 sequence is 13 residues long. V lost 2 bases and J lost 1, with 5 bases in between. These data were also reused for a study on T cells expressing NK-cell markers. From that study: HCMV specificity was not established for the expanded NKG2C+ T cell clones.

The chain is built from TRBV12-3 or TRBV12-4 and TRBJ1-1, with D hard to call. Sequencing was done on a sample of PBMCs. This receptor was obtained from a woman aged 18 to 35 in good health. The CDR3 DNA is TGTGCCAGCAGTTTAAAGGGGAACACTGAAGCTTTCTTT. It codes for CASSLKGNTEAFF.